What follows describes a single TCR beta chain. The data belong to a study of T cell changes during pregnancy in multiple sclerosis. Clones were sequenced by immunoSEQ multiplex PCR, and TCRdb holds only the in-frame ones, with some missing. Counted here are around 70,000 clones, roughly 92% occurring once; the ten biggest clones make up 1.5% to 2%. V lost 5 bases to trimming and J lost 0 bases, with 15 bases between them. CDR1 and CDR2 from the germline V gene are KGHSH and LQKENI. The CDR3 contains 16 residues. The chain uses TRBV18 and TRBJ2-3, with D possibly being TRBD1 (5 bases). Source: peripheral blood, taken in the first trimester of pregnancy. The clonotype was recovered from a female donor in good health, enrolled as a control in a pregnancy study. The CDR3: CASSGARAASTDTQYF. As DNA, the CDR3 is TGTGCCAGCTCAGGCGCCAGGGCGGCTAGCACAGATACGCAGTATTTT.